Below are 31 T cell receptor beta chains sequenced from a single sample in a study of blood T cell repertoires in COVID-19. The assay was immunoSEQ multiplex PCR, and TCRdb's table has in-frame clones only and misses some. The top ten hold about an eighth of the sample, which has 180,000 or so clones, nearly 80% seen once. Sequencing was carried out using PBMCs or T cells enriched from blood (not recorded which). These receptor sequences come from a man in his 60s who had been exposed to COVID-19.

The V and J genes are TRBV5-1 and TRBJ1-6; TRBD1 is a possible D gene (6 bases). Germline V lookup: CDR1 SGHRS, CDR2 YFSETQ. CDR3 length: 15 residues. V was pared by 1 base and J by 3 bases, with 8 bases between. CDR3 nucleotides: TGCGCCAGCAGCTTGCAGGGGATCTATAATTCACCCCTCCACTTT. As protein: CASSLQGIYNSPLHF.

V gene TRBV2 combines with J gene TRBJ1-1, with D perhaps matching TRBD1 (5 bases). Germline CDR1 and CDR2: SNHLY and FYNNEI. The V gene lost 3 bases and the J gene lost 1 base, with 12 bases spanning the gap. CDR3 length: 15 residues. CDR3 sequence (DNA): TGTGCCAGCAGTGATTTGTGGGGCGCGAACACTGAAGCTTTCTTT. This translates into CASSDLWGANTEAFF.

The rearrangement links TRBV5-1 to TRBJ2-2; possibly TRBD2 for D (6 bases). Trimming left V 0 bases short and J 4 bases short, with 19 bases between. CDR1 and CDR2 (germline): SGHRS, YFSETQ. There are 18 residues in the CDR3. CDR3 amino acids: CASSLEPQGGSTTGELFF. In DNA, the CDR3 is TGCGCCAGCAGCTTGGAACCCCAGGGAGGTTCTACCACCGGGGAGCTGTTTTTT.

Remarks on this clone: One junction end does not reproduce the germline sequence, and a read error may be involved. The chain uses TRBV19 and TRBJ2-1; 9 bases are a match to TRBD1. Germline CDR1 reads LNHDA; CDR2 reads SQIVND (reference sequence). The length of the CDR3 is 14 residues. The CDR3 coding sequence is TGCGCCAGTAGACAGGGGGGGCTCTACAATGAGCAGTTCTTC. Protein sequence: CASRQGGLYNEQFF. Together with reference TRBV19 and TRBJ2-1, the CDR3 gives the full variable domain: DGGITQSPKYLFRKEGQNVTLSCEQNLNHDAMYWYRQDPGQGLRLIYYSQIVNDFQKGDIAEGYSVSREKKESFPLTVTSAQKNPTAFYLCASRQGGLYNEQFFGPGTRLTVL.

CDR3 in amino acids: CAVTGQQNTEAFF. DNA of the CDR3: TGCGCCGTAACGGGACAGCAGAACACTGAAGCTTTCTTT. The chain joins TRBV10-2 to TRBJ1-1; 7 nucleotides align to TRBD1. The CDR3 is made up of 13 amino acids. CDR1 is WSHSY, CDR2 SAAADI, per germline. V shed 11 bases and J 1 base; nucleotides not matched to a gene: 7.

The V call is TRBV10-1, the J call TRBJ2-3, with D possibly being TRBD2 (6 bases). V dropped 0 bases and J dropped 3 bases, with 10 bases sitting between them. Germline assignment: CDR1 WNHNN and CDR2 SYGVQD (reference sequence). This CDR3 comprises 15 residues. The CDR3 is CASSESHAGTDTQYF. DNA of the CDR3: TGCGCCAGCAGTGAGTCGCACGCGGGGACAGATACGCAGTATTTT.

Note on this clone: Germline is not matched at one junction end, which may reflect a read error. The rearrangement joins TRBV12-3 or TRBV12-4 to TRBJ2-1; 9 nucleotides align to TRBD2. The CDR3 totals 13 residues. CDR3 sequence: CASILAGEGEQFF. CDR3 in DNA: TGTGCCAGCATTTTAGCGGGAGAGGGTGAGCAGTTCTTC.

The chain has TRBV11-2 and TRBJ2-7; a weak D match, TRBD1 (5 bases). CDR1 and CDR2 (germline): SGHAT, FQNNGV. Between the trimmed V and J ends, which lost 0 bases and 4 bases, there was a span of 16 bases. This CDR3 contains 16 residues. The CDR3 protein is CASSLDRRAGNYEQYF. In DNA form, the CDR3 reads TGTGCCAGCAGCTTAGATCGTCGGGCAGGGAATTACGAGCAGTACTTC.

The gene calls are TRBV24-1 and TRBJ2-6; D remains unclear. CDR1 is KGHDR and CDR2 is SFDVKD in the germline V gene. Deletions cut 4 bases from V and 0 bases from J, with 12 bases between. The CDR3 has 17 amino acids. CDR3 sequence (DNA): TGTGCCACCAGTGACCCGATAAGAGGCTCTGGGGCCAACGTCCTGACTTTC. Amino acids: CATSDPIRGSGANVLTF.

This clone came up a few times. The V and J genes are TRBV19 and TRBJ2-1, with 8 bases aligning to TRBD1. CDR1 is LNHDA and CDR2 is SQIVND in the germline V gene (reference sequence). The CDR3 loop spans 16 amino acids. Unmatched junction bases numbered 12, after V lost 5 bases and J lost 6 bases. In DNA form, the CDR3 reads TGTGCCAGTAGTGCTCGACAGGGGATTCAAAGCAATGAGCAGTTCTTC. It is translated as CASSARQGIQSNEQFF.

In its sample, this clone was seen once. The chain combines TRBV5-1 with TRBJ1-1, with a possible D match to TRBD1 (5 bases). There are 14 residues in the CDR3. V was clipped by 0 bases and J by 4 bases, with 10 bases between them. Per germline, CDR1 SGHRS and CDR2 YFSETQ. Written as DNA, the CDR3 is TGCGCCAGCAGCTTGGAATGGGGCGGCACTGAAGCTTTCTTT. Protein sequence: CASSLEWGGTEAFF.

The chain links TRBV19 to TRBJ2-3, with 11 bases identical to TRBD2. Losses at the gene ends were 3 bases for V and 0 bases for J; bases not matched to a gene: 8. Germline assignment: CDR1 LNHDA and CDR2 SQIVND (reference sequence). The CDR3 extends over 18 amino acids. CDR3 residues: CASSMVGTSGPSTDTQYF. CDR3 bases: TGTGCCAGTAGTATGGTAGGGACTAGCGGCCCTAGCACAGATACGCAGTATTTT.

The gene calls are TRBV2 and TRBJ2-3, with TRBD2 identical over 10 bases. This CDR3 is 15 amino acids long. V was pared by 8 bases and J by 1 base, with 6 bases of the junction left unmatched. The germline CDR1 and CDR2 sequences are SNHLY and FYNNEI. The CDR3 here is CASALGTSGTDTQYF. Here the CDR3 DNA reads TGTGCCAGCGCCCTCGGGACTAGCGGCACAGATACGCAGTATTTT.

The chain recombines TRBV2 with TRBJ1-3; 12 nucleotides line up with TRBD1. Germline loops: CDR1 SNHLY, CDR2 FYNNEI. CDR3 size: 18 residues. Germline trimming cut 4 bases from V and 4 bases from J; bases unmatched to any gene: 11. Written as DNA, the CDR3 is TGTGCCAGCAGTGTCGCGACGAGGGACAGGGGGCAAGGAAACACCATATATTTT. It encodes CASSVATRDRGQGNTIYF.

The chain employs TRBV7-9 and TRBJ1-2, with D unclear. V was cut by 2 bases and J by 3 bases, with 13 bases left in between. This CDR3 is built from 15 residues. Germline assignment: CDR1 SEHNR and CDR2 FQNEAQ (reference sequence). CDR3 in DNA: TGTGCCAGCAGCTTATACATTTCGGGTGACTATGGCTACACCTTC. Its protein product is CASSLYISGDYGYTF.

The chain uses TRBV5-1 and TRBJ2-1; 10 bases fit TRBD2. With V trimmed by 1 base and J by 6 bases, 1 base remained unmatched. CDR1 is SGHRS and CDR2 is YFSETQ in the germline V gene. The CDR3 runs 14 residues. The CDR3 loop reads CASSLRLAGNEQFF. CDR3 nucleotide sequence: TGCGCCAGCAGCTTGAGACTAGCGGGCAATGAGCAGTTCTTC.

This chain connects TRBV7-9 to TRBJ1-1; no reliable D call. V was clipped by 4 bases and J by 0 bases, with 15 bases between them. The length of the CDR3 is 16 residues. The germline gives CDR1 SEHNR, CDR2 FQNEAQ (reference sequence). The CDR3 sequence: CASSSRVGLLNTEAFF. The CDR3 DNA sequence: TGTGCCAGCAGCTCGAGGGTCGGTCTCTTGAACACTGAAGCTTTCTTT. Based on the CDR3 plus reference TRBV7-9 and TRBJ1-1, the full variable domain is DTGVSQNPRHKITKRGQNVTFRCDPISEHNRLYWYRQTLGQGPEFLTYFQNEAQLEKSRLLSDRFSAERPKGSFSTLEIQRTEQGDSAMYLCASSSRVGLLNTEAFFGQGTRLTVV.

The chain links TRBV24-1 to TRBJ2-3; 10 bases are shared with TRBD1. V lost 7 bases, J lost 3 bases, and 3 bases stayed unmatched. CDR1 and CDR2 (germline): KGHDR, SFDVKD. CDR3 length: 14 amino acids. The CDR3 DNA follows: TGTGCCACCAGCAGGACAGGGGGGACAGATACGCAGTATTTT. Protein product: CATSRTGGTDTQYF.

The chain couples TRBV9 to TRBJ2-7; D possibly corresponds to TRBD1 (7 bases). Germline loops: CDR1 SGDLS, CDR2 YYNGEE. The CDR3 is 15 residues long. V was shortened by 6 bases and J by 0 bases, with 16 bases between the two germline ends. The CDR3 coding sequence is TGTGCCAGCACCCCGGGGGACAGACCCTCCTACGAGCAGTACTTC. Amino acids: CASTPGDRPSYEQYF.

The chain is built from TRBV16 and TRBJ2-3, with TRBD1 as a possible D gene (5 bases). Trimming took off 2 bases at V and 6 bases at J, with 21 bases between the two ends. The CDR3 loop spans 17 amino acids. The germline V gene has CDR1 KGHSY and CDR2 FQNENV. The CDR3 DNA reads as TGTGCCAGCAGCCAAATGGCCGGACACTCGGGCTGGGATACGCAGTATTTT. The encoded protein is CASSQMAGHSGWDTQYF.

Details on this clone: This CDR3 is also generated by other DNA sequences in the sample. V is TRBV30 and J is TRBJ1-4, with TRBD1 as a possible D gene (6 bases). The CDR3 has 13 amino acids. The ends were cut back, 3 bases at V and 5 bases at J, with 10 bases in the middle. The germline gives CDR1 GTSNPN, CDR2 SVGIG (reference sequence). CDR3 loop: CAWSGQGNEKLFF. CDR3 DNA: TGTGCCTGGAGCGGCCAGGGGAATGAAAAACTGTTTTTT.

This clone came up a few times. This sample includes further DNA sequences coding for the same CDR3. V is TRBV5-1 and J is TRBJ1-5; D remains unclear. Looked up from germline, CDR1 is SGHRS and CDR2 is YFSETQ. Trimming removed 0 bases at V and 0 bases at J, with 7 bases between. This CDR3 region has 15 residues. The CDR3 region has the DNA TGCGCCAGCAGCTTGGCCGGGGTTAGCAATCAGCCCCAGCATTTT. Protein sequence: CASSLAGVSNQPQHF.

V is TRBV2 and J is TRBJ2-2; 9 nucleotides align to TRBD2. J gave up 0 bases and V 6 bases, and 2 bases lay outside the gene matches. The CDR3 runs 15 residues. In germline, CDR1 is SNHLY, CDR2 FYNNEI. As DNA, the CDR3 is TGTGCCAGCAGCGGGACTAGCCCGAACACCGGGGAGCTGTTTTTT. Translation gives CASSGTSPNTGELFF.

The chain uses TRBV19 and TRBJ1-4; D gene unclear. The CDR3 extends over 14 amino acids. The germline gives CDR1 LNHDA, CDR2 SQIVND (reference sequence). The ends were cut back, 6 bases at V and 8 bases at J, with 16 bases in the middle. The CDR3 is CASRNWELQEKLFF. CDR3 coding DNA: TGTGCCAGTAGAAATTGGGAGCTGCAAGAAAAACTGTTTTTT.

This chain uses TRBV28 with TRBJ2-2, with D possibly TRBD2 on 6 matching bases. Per the germline V gene, CDR1 is MDHEN and CDR2 is SYDVKM. CDR3 length equals 15 residues. V was cut by 4 bases and J by 0 bases, with 9 bases left in between. CDR3 DNA: TGTGCCAGCAGTTCCGGGGGTACGAACACCGGGGAGCTGTTTTTT. Its protein product is CASSSGGTNTGELFF.

The V call is TRBV7-9, the J call TRBJ2-4; a possible D gene is TRBD2 (6 bases). Germline CDR1 is SEHNR and CDR2 is FQNEAQ (reference sequence). CDR3 length: 18 amino acids. The V gene lost 4 bases and the J gene lost 0 bases, with 19 bases spanning the gap. The CDR3 protein is CASSSRTGTELAKNIQYF. CDR3 in DNA: TGTGCCAGCAGCTCAAGAACCGGGACTGAGCTAGCCAAAAACATTCAGTACTTC.

This clone was detected a few times. DNA for the CDR3: TGTGCCAGCAGTCCGGCCGCGACAGGGTTTGGGAGCAATCAGCCCCAGCATTTT. Translation: CASSPAATGFGSNQPQHF. V gene TRBV6-6 combines with J gene TRBJ1-5; 7 positions match TRBD1. V lost 5 bases, J lost 1 base, and 14 bases stayed unmatched. Germline V lookup: CDR1 MNHNY, CDR2 SVGAGI (reference sequence). This CDR3 contains 18 residues.

The rearrangement uses TRBV11-3 and TRBJ2-2; 7 positions agree with TRBD2. Trimming at V came to 5 bases and at J to 1 base, leaving 13 bases not matched to a gene. CDR1 and CDR2 (germline): SGHNT, YENEEA. CDR3 length equals 18 residues. The CDR3 region has the DNA TGTGCCAGCAGCAATAGATTATCCAGCGGGGAGAACACCGGGGAGCTGTTTTTT. This codes for CASSNRLSSGENTGELFF.

The rearrangement uses TRBV5-1 and TRBJ1-6, with D perhaps matching TRBD1 (5 bases). Trimming left V 4 bases short and J 7 bases short, with 12 bases between. The CDR3 has 14 residues. CDR1 and CDR2 from the germline V gene are SGHRS and YFSETQ. The CDR3 loop is CASSGVGLNSPLHF. In DNA form, the CDR3 reads TGCGCCAGCAGCGGGGTGGGGCTCAATTCACCCCTCCACTTT.

The rearrangement uses TRBV19 and TRBJ1-4; unclear D gene. The CDR3 has 16 amino acids. Looked up from germline, CDR1 is LNHDA and CDR2 is SQIVND (reference sequence). The V and J ends lost 10 bases and 4 bases respectively, with 22 bases between them. This CDR3 is CAISMEETFDNEKLFF. The CDR3 nucleotides read TGTGCCATCTCGATGGAGGAGACGTTTGATAATGAAAAACTGTTTTTT.

This chain uses TRBV5-1 with TRBJ2-1; 12 nucleotides align to TRBD2. The CDR3 runs to 15 residues. Germline V gene sequence: CDR1 SGHRS, CDR2 YFSETQ. V shed 2 bases and J 4 bases; nucleotides not matched to a gene: 1. CDR3 residues: CASSLGTSGYNEQFF. The CDR3 DNA follows: TGCGCCAGCAGCTTAGGGACTAGCGGGTACAATGAGCAGTTCTTC.